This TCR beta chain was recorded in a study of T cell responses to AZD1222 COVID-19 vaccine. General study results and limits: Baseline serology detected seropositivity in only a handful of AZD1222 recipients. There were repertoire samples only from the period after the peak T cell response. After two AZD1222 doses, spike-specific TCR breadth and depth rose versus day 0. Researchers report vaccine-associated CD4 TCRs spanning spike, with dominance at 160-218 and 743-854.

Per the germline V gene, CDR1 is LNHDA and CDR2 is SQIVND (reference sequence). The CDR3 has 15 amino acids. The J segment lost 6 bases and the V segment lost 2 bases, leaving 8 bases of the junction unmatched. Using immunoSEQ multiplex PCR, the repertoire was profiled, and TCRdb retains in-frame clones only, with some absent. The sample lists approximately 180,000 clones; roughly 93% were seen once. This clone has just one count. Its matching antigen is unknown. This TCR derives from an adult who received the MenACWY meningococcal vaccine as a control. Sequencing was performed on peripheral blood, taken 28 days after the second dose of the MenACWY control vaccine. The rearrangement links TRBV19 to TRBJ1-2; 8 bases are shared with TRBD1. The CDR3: CASSITSTGDDGYTF. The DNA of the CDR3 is TGTGCCAGTAGTATAACTTCGACAGGGGACGATGGCTACACCTTC.